The rows below give T cell receptor beta chains drawn from one sample of a study of breast tumors, draining lymph nodes, adjacent tissues. TCRdb passed the multiplex PCR reads through MiXCR, listing each CDR3 protein once. Counted here are about 140,000 distinct CDR3 sequences, about a fifth occurring once; the ten biggest clones make up just over 2.5%. Sequencing was carried out using axillary lymph node tissue. The receptors shown here come from a female donor with breast cancer. Some clones in this sample may be carry-over from other donors' samples. Each CDR3 is given with its conserved first and last residue. D genes are given only for firm matches. Some rows mark clone size as missing; the rest say once, few, many or name a class of expanded clone.

V: TRBV27; size: NA; D: TRBD2; J: TRBJ2-1; DNA: TGTGCCAGCAGTTTTTTGACTAGCGGGAGGGCCGCCTCTCGGAATGAGCAGTTCTTC; CDR3: CASSFLTSGRAASRNEQFF
V: TRBV14; size: many; D: NA; J: TRBJ2-3; DNA: TGTGCCAGCAGCCCTGGACTCTTAAAGAGGGACACAGATACGCAGTATTTT; CDR3: CASSPGLLKRDTDTQYF
V: TRBV2; size: many; D: NA; J: TRBJ1-2; DNA: TGTGCCAGCACGTTTCGGGGGGCGGGAGGCTACACCTTC; CDR3: CASTFRGAGGYTF
V: TRBV6-2/TRBV6-3; size: many; D: TRBD2; J: TRBJ2-5; DNA: TGTGCCAGCAGTTCCCTGCCCGGGGGGGCCAGGGAGACCCAGTACTTC; CDR3: CASSSLPGGARETQYF
V: TRBV20-1; size: many; D: NA; J: TRBJ1-4; DNA: TGCAGTGCTAAATGGTTCAATGAAAAACTGTTTTTT; CDR3: CSAKWFNEKLFF
V: TRBV28; size: few; D: TRBD2; J: TRBJ2-7; DNA: TGTGCCAGCAGTCAGGTGGGACTAGGGGGACGCGAGCAGTACTTC; CDR3: CASSQVGLGGREQYF
V: TRBV9; size: medium-sized; D: NA; J: TRBJ2-5; DNA: TGTGCCAGCAGCGTAGTTCCAGAAGAGACCCAGTACTTC; CDR3: CASSVVPEETQYF
V: TRBV5-1; size: NA; D: NA; J: TRBJ1-1; DNA: TGCGCCAGCAGTTCCGGAACCCTGAACACTGAAGCTTTCTTT; CDR3: CASSSGTLNTEAFF
V: TRBV7-2; size: many; D: TRBD2; J: TRBJ2-1; DNA: TGTGCCAGCAGCTTAAGACGGCGGGAGGGCCCCGAGCAGTTCTTC; CDR3: CASSLRRREGPEQFF
V: TRBV7-3; size: many; D: NA; J: TRBJ2-2; DNA: TGTGCCAGCAGCGCAGGGAGGACCGGGGAGCTGTTTTTT; CDR3: CASSAGRTGELFF
V: TRBV2; size: few; D: NA; J: TRBJ2-5; DNA: TGTGCCAGCAGCACCTTTATGGGGCTTAAACAAGAGACCCAGTACTTC; CDR3: CASSTFMGLKQETQYF
V: TRBV5-6; size: many; D: NA; J: TRBJ1-5; DNA: TGTGCCAGCAGCGGACAGAGTAGCAATCAGCCCCAGCATTTT; CDR3: CASSGQSSNQPQHF
V: TRBV7-9; size: many; D: NA; J: TRBJ2-2; DNA: TGTGCCAGCAGCCTGAAGGGACGGAACACCGGGGAGCTGTTTTTT; CDR3: CASSLKGRNTGELFF
V: TRBV20-1; size: many; D: TRBD2; J: TRBJ2-3; DNA: TGCAGTGCTAGCGGGACTACTATCACAGATACGCAGTATTTT; CDR3: CSASGTTITDTQYF
V: TRBV7-8; size: many; D: TRBD2; J: TRBJ2-1; DNA: TGTGCCAGCAGCCCAACTAGCGGGAGGGCCCATGAGCAGTTCTTC; CDR3: CASSPTSGRAHEQFF
V: TRBV6-1; size: few; D: TRBD2; J: TRBJ2-2; DNA: TGTGCCAGCAGTGAAGTGCTAGCGGGAGGCACCGGGGAGCTGTTTTTT; CDR3: CASSEVLAGGTGELFF
V: TRBV7-9; size: NA; D: NA; J: TRBJ1-3; DNA: TGTGCCAACACCCCCCCGGGGGCTCTTTCTGGAAACACCATATATTTT; CDR3: CANTPPGALSGNTIYF
V: TRBV7-2; size: many; D: TRBD2; J: TRBJ2-5; DNA: TGTGCCAGCAGCTTAGTCGGAACTAGCGGGAGGAGGGGAGAGACCCAGTACTTC; CDR3: CASSLVGTSGRRGETQYF
V: TRBV7-9; size: many; D: TRBD1; J: TRBJ2-5; DNA: TGTGCCAGCAGCTCGCCGCGGACAGGCGGGGAGACCCAGTACTTC; CDR3: CASSSPRTGGETQYF
V: TRBV5-1; size: NA; D: TRBD1; J: TRBJ2-3; DNA: TGCGCCAGCAGCTTGGGGGACAGGGGCACGGATACGCAGTATTTT; CDR3: CASSLGDRGTDTQYF
V: TRBV7-2; size: NA; D: TRBD2; J: TRBJ2-4; DNA: TGTGCCAGCAGCAAGCTAGCGGGATTCACCAAAAACATTCAGTACTTC; CDR3: CASSKLAGFTKNIQYF
V: TRBV5-8; size: few; D: NA; J: TRBJ2-1; DNA: TGTGCCAGCAGCCGGGAGATCGGTGAGCAGTTCTTC; CDR3: CASSREIGEQFF
V: TRBV10-3; size: medium-sized; D: NA; J: TRBJ2-2; DNA: TGTGCCATCAGTGAGTCGCCTGACGCGAACACCGGGGAGCTGTTTTTT; CDR3: CAISESPDANTGELFF
V: TRBV5-1; size: many; D: TRBD2; J: TRBJ2-2; DNA: TGCGCCAGCAAGAGCGGGACTAGTGGCACCGGGGAGCTGTTTTTT; CDR3: CASKSGTSGTGELFF
V: TRBV7-2; size: many; D: TRBD1; J: TRBJ2-7; DNA: TGTGCCAGCAGCTTAGGTTTTGGCAGGGGGCCGTCCGAGCAGTACTTC; CDR3: CASSLGFGRGPSEQYF
V: TRBV9; size: many; D: NA; J: TRBJ2-2; DNA: TGTGCCAGCAGCGTAGCGACCGGGACCGGGGAGCTGTTTTTT; CDR3: CASSVATGTGELFF
V: TRBV7-9; size: many; D: NA; J: TRBJ2-5; DNA: TGTGCCAGCAGCTTAGTAGGGGTCGGGGGGACCCAGTACTTC; CDR3: CASSLVGVGGTQYF
V: TRBV7-9; size: many; D: NA; J: TRBJ2-3; DNA: TGTGCCAGCAGCTTAAGGGAGTATGGAGATACGCAGTATTTT; CDR3: CASSLREYGDTQYF
V: TRBV25-1; size: NA; D: TRBD1; J: TRBJ1-2; DNA: TGTGTCAGCAGTGGACAGGGGCCCAACTATGGCTACACCTTC; CDR3: CVSSGQGPNYGYTF
V: TRBV6-1; size: few; D: NA; J: TRBJ2-7; DNA: TGTGCCAGCAGTGAAGCGCTTCTTGGGCAGTACTTC; CDR3: CASSEALLGQYF
V: TRBV4-3; size: NA; D: NA; J: TRBJ2-5; DNA: TGCGCCAGCAGCCAAGACCAGGCCCAAGAGACCCAGTACTTC; CDR3: CASSQDQAQETQYF
V: TRBV12-3/TRBV12-4; size: NA; D: NA; J: TRBJ2-2; DNA: TGTGCCAGCAGTCGACGGGGGACCGGGGAGCTGTTTTTT; CDR3: CASSRRGTGELFF
V: TRBV19; size: NA; D: TRBD2; J: TRBJ2-1; DNA: TGTGCCAGTAGTGCCCCGACGGGCGGGAGTGAGCAGTTCTTC; CDR3: CASSAPTGGSEQFF
V: TRBV6-2/TRBV6-3; size: many; D: NA; J: TRBJ2-3; DNA: TGTGCCAGCAGTTTCATAGCTTCAGGAAGCACAGATACGCAGTATTTT; CDR3: CASSFIASGSTDTQYF
V: TRBV11-3; size: many; D: TRBD1; J: TRBJ2-2; DNA: TGTGCCACCGTCAGTGGGACAGGGGACACCGGGGAGCTGTTTTTT; CDR3: CATVSGTGDTGELFF
V: TRBV10-3; size: NA; D: NA; J: TRBJ2-1; DNA: TGTGCCATCACGGTAGCGGATGAGCAGTTCTTC; CDR3: CAITVADEQFF
V: TRBV9; size: NA; D: NA; J: TRBJ2-2; DNA: TGTGCCAGCAGCGTAGGAAAGGGGGGGACGGTGAACACCGGGGGGCTGTTTTTT; CDR3: CASSVGKGGTVNTGGLFF
V: TRBV4-2; size: NA; D: TRBD2; J: TRBJ2-7; DNA: TGTGCCAGCAGCGGAGGGCTAGCGGGAGTGGGCGAGCAGTACTTC; CDR3: CASSGGLAGVGEQYF
V: TRBV7-9; size: many; D: NA; J: TRBJ2-1; DNA: TGTGCCAGCAGCTTAATTGGACTACCAAGCAAGGGCAATGAGCAGTTCTTC; CDR3: CASSLIGLPSKGNEQFF
V: TRBV25-1; size: many; D: TRBD2; J: TRBJ2-1; DNA: TGTGCCAGCAGTGAATTGGGACTAGCGGGAGCGAGCTCCTACAATGAGCAGTTCTTC; CDR3: CASSELGLAGASSYNEQFF
V: TRBV15; size: many; D: TRBD2; J: TRBJ2-2; DNA: TGTGCCACCAGCAGAGATCTGGGCTCACTAGCGGGCACCGGGGAGCTGTTTTTT; CDR3: CATSRDLGSLAGTGELFF
V: TRBV10-3; size: many; D: NA; J: TRBJ2-7; DNA: TGTGCCATCAGTACCGGGACAAGTTACGAGCAGTACTTC; CDR3: CAISTGTSYEQYF
V: TRBV24-1; size: many; D: TRBD2; J: TRBJ2-1; DNA: TGTGCCACCAGTGGGACTAGCGGGTACAATGAGCAGTTCTTC; CDR3: CATSGTSGYNEQFF
V: TRBV5-6; size: many; D: NA; J: TRBJ2-5; DNA: TGTGCCAGCAGCTTGGTTCTCTCGGAGACCCAGTACTTC; CDR3: CASSLVLSETQYF
V: TRBV5-8; size: many; D: TRBD1; J: TRBJ2-1; DNA: TGTGCCAGCACCCGGACAGGGGGCTACAATGAGCAGTTCTTC; CDR3: CASTRTGGYNEQFF
V: TRBV11-2; size: many; D: NA; J: TRBJ2-5; DNA: TGTGCCAGCAGCTTTAGTTTTCAAGAAGAGACCCAGTACTTC; CDR3: CASSFSFQEETQYF
V: TRBV7-9; size: many; D: TRBD2; J: TRBJ2-1; DNA: TGTGCCAGCAGCTCGGGACTAGCGGGAGTCCATGAGCAGTTCTTC; CDR3: CASSSGLAGVHEQFF
V: TRBV9; size: many; D: NA; J: TRBJ2-2; DNA: TGTGCCAGCAGCGTATCGGCTAAATTGACCGGGGAGCTGTTTTTT; CDR3: CASSVSAKLTGELFF
V: TRBV6-5; size: once; D: NA; J: TRBJ2-3; DNA: TGTGCCGGCAGCCAGCGAGGAAGGGTGTCAGATACGCAGTATTTT; CDR3: CAGSQRGRVSDTQYF
V: TRBV28; size: NA; D: TRBD2; J: TRBJ2-1; DNA: TGTGCCAGCAGTTTATGGTCCAGCGGGAGAGGGGATGAGCAGTTCTTC; CDR3: CASSLWSSGRGDEQFF
V: TRBV11-3; size: many; D: TRBD2; J: TRBJ2-3; DNA: TGTGCCAGCAGCTTTAGCGGGCCTAGCACAGATACGCAGTATTTT; CDR3: CASSFSGPSTDTQYF